These 27 T cell receptor beta chains were sequenced from one sample in a study of metastatic and nonmetastatic thyroid tumors. TCRdb ran MiXCR on the PCR reads. The sample holds around 6,400 clones, 16% seen once. Patients had received no treatment of any kind before thyroid surgery. What was sequenced was tumor tissue. The source is a male donor with papillary thyroid cancer or a benign thyroid nodule (not recorded which). Some clones in this sample may be carry-over from other donors' samples.

This clone is a singleton in its sample. The V and J genes are TRBV25-1 and TRBJ2-1; 12 positions match TRBD1. Looked up from germline, CDR1 is MGHDK and CDR2 is SYGVNS. This CDR3 is built from 19 residues. The J segment lost 0 bases and the V segment lost 5 bases, leaving 11 bases of the junction unmatched. The CDR3 reads CASSKRDRGRPTSYNEQFF. The CDR3 DNA is TGTGCCAGCAGTAAGAGGGACAGGGGGCGCCCAACCTCCTACAATGAGCAGTTCTTC.

This clone came up many times. A read error may be the cause here, since a much bigger clone is one base away. For the CDR3, the DNA is TGTGCCAGCAGTTTCGGAGAGGCCATTGAAGCTTTCTTT. Amino acid sequence: CASSFGEAIEAFF. The chain joins TRBV6-2 or TRBV6-3 to TRBJ1-1; D not certain. The CDR3 spans 13 residues. Looked up from germline, CDR1 is MNHEY and CDR2 is SVGEGT. Trimming stripped 4 bases from V and 7 bases from J, with 13 bases between.

Relative to its sample, this clone is medium-sized (0.01 to 0.1%). This chain links TRBV12-3 or TRBV12-4 with TRBJ2-4; D not certain. This CDR3 is 13 amino acids long. V lost 4 bases to trimming and J lost 7 bases, with 11 bases between them. DNA of the CDR3: TGTGCCAGCAGTTCGGCGGAAGGCAACATTCAGTACTTC. It translates to CASSSAEGNIQYF.

In this sample, this clone turned up many times. The chain links TRBV3-1 to TRBJ1-2; D not resolved. The CDR3 has 12 residues. V lost 3 bases, J lost 4 bases, and 6 bases lay in between. CDR1 LGHDT and CDR2 YNNKEL come from the germline V gene (reference sequence). CDR3 sequence reads: CASSQGPYGYTF. CDR3 bases: TGTGCCAGCAGCCAGGGCCCCTATGGCTACACCTTC.

J is TRBJ2-2 and V is TRBV9; TRBD2 agrees at 7 bases. This CDR3 is built from 18 residues. The V gene's germline CDR1 is SGDLS and CDR2 YYNGEE. J lost 0 bases, V lost 0 bases, and 8 bases had no gene match. In DNA form, the CDR3 reads TGTGCCAGCAGCGTAGTGGGGGGGGTTCCTACGAACACCGGGGAGCTGTTTTTT. This gives the protein CASSVVGGVPTNTGELFF.

This clone is judged medium-sized. The J gene is TRBJ1-2, the V gene TRBV12-3 or TRBV12-4; 9 positions match TRBD1. V was pared by 5 bases and J by 9 bases, with 16 bases of the junction left unmatched. The CDR3 consists of 16 residues. This CDR3 is CASSLTGGAGKARYTF. DNA of the CDR3: TGTGCCAGCAGTCTTACAGGGGGCGCGGGCAAAGCGCGCTACACCTTC.

This clone is termed medium-sized. The V gene is TRBV10-3, the J gene TRBJ2-7, with TRBD1 identical over 7 bases. The ends lost 10 bases at V and 0 bases at J; junction bases unmatched: 15. In germline, CDR1 is ENHRY, CDR2 SYGVKD. The CDR3 loop spans 16 amino acids. CDR3 bases: TGTGCCAACGAGGACCAGGGACAGCGAGACTCCTACGAGCAGTACTTC. Translated: CANEDQGQRDSYEQYF.

This clone is classed as medium-sized (0.01 to 0.1%). The V and J genes are TRBV28 and TRBJ1-2; possible D gene TRBD1, 5 bases. Deletions cut 10 bases from V and 5 bases from J, with 14 bases between. The CDR3 has 12 amino acids. Germline-derived CDR1 and CDR2 are MDHEN and SYDVKM. CDR3 amino acids: CAILGGDYGYTF. In nucleotides, the CDR3 is TGTGCCATTCTGGGGGGGGATTATGGCTACACCTTC.

In this sample, this clone turned up many times. V and J are TRBV20-1 and TRBJ2-3; weak D call: TRBD2 (5 bases). The CDR3 totals 15 residues. V was trimmed by 0 bases and J by 7 bases, leaving 17 bases between them. Germline CDR1 reads DFQATT; CDR2 reads SNEGSKA (reference sequence). The CDR3 coding sequence is TGCAGTGCTAGAGATGTGGCGGAGGAATTCAATACGCAGTATTTT. Translated, it gives CSARDVAEEFNTQYF.

Within the sample, this clone is medium-sized. V usage is TRBV27 and J usage is TRBJ1-6; 7 bases are shared with TRBD1. Germline V CDR1 and CDR2: MNHEY, SMNVEV (reference sequence). CDR3 size: 14 residues. The trim removed 7 bases at V and 0 bases at J, leaving 0 bases unmatched. The CDR3 sequence is CASTGGSYNSPLHF. The CDR3 nucleotides read TGTGCCAGCACAGGGGGCTCCTATAATTCACCCCTCCACTTT.

This clone is termed medium-sized. The chain employs TRBV7-8 and TRBJ1-6; tentatively, D is TRBD1 (6 bases). Between the trimmed V and J ends, which lost 0 bases and 9 bases, there was a span of 21 bases. There are 18 residues in the CDR3. Germline CDR1 is SGHVS and CDR2 is FQNEAQ. CDR3 protein: CASSLASGIGGMVSPLHF. As DNA, the CDR3 is TGTGCCAGCAGCTTAGCGTCGGGCATAGGGGGTATGGTTTCACCCCTCCACTTT.

By share of the sample, this clone is medium-sized. The chain uses TRBV10-3 and TRBJ2-5; D might be TRBD1 (6 bases). The germline V gene encodes CDR1 ENHRY and CDR2 SYGVKD. V shed 4 bases and J shed 0 bases, with 9 bases lying between them. CDR3 length equals 14 residues. In nucleotides, the CDR3 is TGTGCCATCAGTGGGACAGAATACCAAGAGACCCAGTACTTC. Protein sequence: CAISGTEYQETQYF.

The sample holds many counts of this clone. The chain is built from TRBV18 and TRBJ2-1; TRBD2 matches 12 bases. There are 16 residues in the CDR3. Per germline, CDR1 KGHSH and CDR2 LQKENI. With V trimmed by 8 bases and J by 7 bases, 12 bases remained unmatched. This CDR3 is CASQTSGGWFGNEQFF. The CDR3 DNA reads TGTGCCAGCCAGACTAGCGGGGGCTGGTTTGGTAATGAGCAGTTCTTC.

This clone rates as medium-sized (0.01 to 0.1%). The rearrangement joins TRBV28 to TRBJ2-5; no definite D call. The V and J ends lost 3 bases and 7 bases respectively, with 9 bases between them. The CDR3 spans 12 residues. Germline lookup yields CDR1 MDHEN and CDR2 SYDVKM. CDR3: CASSFTGRTQYF. The DNA for the CDR3 is TGTGCCAGCAGTTTTACCGGACGGACCCAGTACTTC.

By share, this clone counts as medium-sized. This chain uses TRBV7-8 with TRBJ2-7; a weak D match, TRBD1 (5 bases). Trimming removed 5 bases at V and 4 bases at J, with 21 bases between. Germline lookup yields CDR1 SGHVS and CDR2 FQNEAQ. The CDR3 is 16 amino acids. CDR3 bases: TGTGCCAGCAGCAGAATTCGTTTCGCAGGGTTGTACGAGCAGTACTTC. It codes for CASSRIRFAGLYEQYF.

This clone was detected ten times or more. CDR3 amino acids: CASSQVAGGPYGYTF. The CDR3 region has the DNA TGCGCCAGCAGCCAAGTGGCAGGGGGCCCCTATGGCTACACCTTC. V is TRBV4-3 and J is TRBJ1-2; 8 bases align to TRBD1. Germline CDR1 is LGHNA and CDR2 is YSLEER. This CDR3 is 15 amino acids long. V shed 1 base, J shed 4 bases, and the junction held 5 bases outside the gene matches.

This clone is medium-sized. The genes are TRBV7-2 and TRBJ1-2; D remains ambiguous. V was cut by 0 bases and J by 5 bases, with 13 bases left in between. This CDR3 has 15 amino acids. Germline loops: CDR1 SGHTA, CDR2 FQGNSA. For the CDR3, the DNA is TGTGCCAGCAGCTTAGCGCCCGGACCAACTTATGGCTACACCTTC. Translated, it gives CASSLAPGPTYGYTF.

This clone qualifies as medium-sized. The DNA for the CDR3 is TGTGCCAGCAGTTTAAGGCAGGGTGGATTGGGCTACACCTTC. Its translation is CASSLRQGGLGYTF. The chain is built from TRBV12-3 or TRBV12-4 and TRBJ1-2; tentative D call: TRBD1 (5 bases). The CDR3 contains 14 residues. Trimming cost V 2 bases and J 8 bases, with 15 bases left between them.

This chain connects TRBV6-1 to TRBJ1-3; TRBD1 might be the D (5 bases). CDR3 length: 16 amino acids. Germline V gene lookup returns CDR1 MNHNS and CDR2 SASEGT. The V end was cut by 6 bases, the J end by 3 bases, with 18 bases between. CDR3 sequence reads: CASSRTGQGNGNTIYF. The CDR3 nucleotides are TGTGCCAGCAGCCGTACGGGCCAGGGAAATGGAAACACCATATATTTT.

Details on this clone: Germline is not matched at one junction end, which may reflect a read error. The rearrangement links TRBV5-1 to TRBJ2-7; D may be TRBD1 (5 bases). From germline, CDR1 is SGHRS and CDR2 YFSETQ. The CDR3 totals 14 residues. The CDR3 protein is CASSLDQGYGERYF. In DNA form, the CDR3 reads TGCGCCAGCAGCCTGGATCAGGGATATGGCGAGCGGTACTTC. Full variable domain (rest looked up from reference TRBV5-1 and TRBJ2-7): KAGVTQTPRYLIKTRGQQVTLSCSPISGHRSVSWYQQTPGQGLQFLFEYFSETQRNKGNFPGRFSGRQFSNSRSEMNVSTLELGDSALYLCASSLDQGYGERYFGPGTRLTVT.

In this sample, this clone is medium-sized (0.01 to 0.1%). The rearrangement links TRBV2 to TRBJ2-2; 10 nucleotides align to TRBD1. Per germline, CDR1 SNHLY and CDR2 FYNNEI. Losses at the gene ends were 4 bases for V and 7 bases for J; bases not matched to a gene: 6. CDR3 length: 15 amino acids. As DNA, the CDR3 is TGTGCCAGCAGTGGGGACAGGGGAGCTGGCGGGGAGCTGTTTTTT. The encoded protein is CASSGDRGAGGELFF.

This clone counts as large. The chain carries TRBV7-8 and TRBJ2-7; 9 bases are shared with TRBD1. V shed 5 bases, J shed 5 bases, and the junction held 1 base outside the gene matches. Germline V gives CDR1 SGHVS, CDR2 FQNEAQ. The length of the CDR3 is 12 residues. CDR3 nucleotide sequence: TGTGCCAGCAGCGACAGGGGGAACGAGCAGTACTTC. Translated: CASSDRGNEQYF.

This clone was seen a handful of times. The chain carries TRBV20-1 and TRBJ1-1; D possibly corresponds to TRBD1 (6 bases). CDR1 is DFQATT and CDR2 is SNEGSKA in the germline V gene (reference sequence). Trimming removed 8 bases from V and 1 base from J, with 11 bases in between. The CDR3 extends over 12 amino acids. CDR3 nucleotide sequence: TGCAGTTCTATACAGGGGAACACTGAAGCTTTCTTT. Its translation is CSSIQGNTEAFF.

This clone has at least ten counts. The chain uses TRBV9 and TRBJ2-1; D uncertain. Trimming took 4 bases from V and 8 from J, leaving 13 bases between them. Per the germline V gene, CDR1 is SGDLS and CDR2 is YYNGEE. The CDR3 runs 13 residues. The DNA for the CDR3 is TGTGCCAGCAGCCCCCGGGCCTGGGATGAGCAGTTCTTC. Translation gives CASSPRAWDEQFF.

The sample holds many counts of this clone. This clone may be a read error of a much larger clone one base away. The V call is TRBV20-1, the J call TRBJ2-3; D tentatively fits TRBD1 or TRBD2 (7 bases each). CDR1 DFQATT and CDR2 SNEGSKA come from the germline V gene (reference sequence). The CDR3 runs to 13 residues. CDR3 sequence (DNA): TGCAGTGCGTCACAGGGGACTACAGATACGCGGTATTTT. As protein: CSASQGTTDTRYF.

This clone was detected ten times or more. This may be a read error: a much more frequent sequence differs by one nucleotide. The chain carries TRBV7-8 and TRBJ1-1; TRBD1 might be the D (5 bases). Germline V CDR1 and CDR2: SGHVS, FQNEAQ. The CDR3 has 12 amino acids. CDR3 protein: CASGAVGTEASF. The CDR3 coding sequence is TGTGCCAGCGGCGCCGTCGGGACTGAAGCTTCCTTT. Using reference TRBV7-8 and TRBJ1-1 for the parts outside the CDR3, the full variable domain is GAGVSQSPRYKVAKRGQDVALRCDPISGHVSLFWYQQALGQGPEFLTYFQNEAQLDKSGLPSDRFFAERPEGSVSTLKIQRTQQEDSAVYLCASGAVGTEASFGQGTRLTVV.

Many counts were recorded for this clone. In nucleotides, the CDR3 is TGTGCCAGCTCATTCGACGGGGAGAACACTGAAGCTTTCTTT. Its translation is CASSFDGENTEAFF. The chain links TRBV18 to TRBJ1-1; D is unresolved. This CDR3 has 14 residues. Germline CDR1 reads KGHSH; CDR2 reads LQKENI. Trimming removed 5 bases from V and 1 base from J, with 11 bases in between.